This TCR beta chain was observed in a study of OX40 agonist ivuxolimab in advanced cancers. The germline V gene encodes CDR1 SGHNT and CDR2 YYREEE (reference sequence). This CDR3 has 12 residues. V lost 1 base and J lost 8, with 9 bases in between. Sequencing was performed with immunoSEQ multiplex PCR; in TCRdb, only in-frame clones are kept and a portion is missing. Of about 59,000 clones in the sample, 85% to 90% were seen once. The chain is built from TRBV5-4 and TRBJ1-2; D not certain. The sequencing here drew on CD4+ or CD8+ T cells sorted from blood, taken in a trial of the OX40 agonist ivuxolimab. This clonotype originated in an adult with an advanced solid tumor such as melanoma, head and neck, liver or kidney cancer. This CDR3 is CASSLRVGGYTF. The DNA of the CDR3 is TGTGCCAGCAGCTTGCGGGTCGGCGGCTACACCTTC.